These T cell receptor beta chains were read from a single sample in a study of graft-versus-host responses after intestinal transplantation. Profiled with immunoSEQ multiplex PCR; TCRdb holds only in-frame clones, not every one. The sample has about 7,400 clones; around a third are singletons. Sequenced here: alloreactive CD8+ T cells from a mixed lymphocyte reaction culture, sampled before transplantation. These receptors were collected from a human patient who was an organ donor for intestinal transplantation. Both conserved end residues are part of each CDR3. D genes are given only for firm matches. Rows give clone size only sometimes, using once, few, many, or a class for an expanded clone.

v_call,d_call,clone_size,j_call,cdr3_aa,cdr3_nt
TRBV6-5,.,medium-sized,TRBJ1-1,CASSLARTVWTEAFF,TGTGCCAGCAGTTTGGCCCGGACAGTATGGACTGAAGCTTTCTTT
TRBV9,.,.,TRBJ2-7,CASSPLRGTYEQYF,TGTGCCAGCAGCCCCCTCCGGGGGACCTACGAGCAGTACTTC
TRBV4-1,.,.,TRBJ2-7,CASSQDPPPGPYEQYF,TGCGCCAGCAGCCAAGATCCCCCCCCAGGCCCCTACGAGCAGTACTTC
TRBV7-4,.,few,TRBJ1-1,CASSLRDTALNTEAFF,TGTGCCAGCAGCTTACGGGACACAGCATTGAACACTGAAGCTTTCTTT
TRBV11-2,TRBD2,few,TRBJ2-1,CASSLFAPGLANEQFF,TGTGCCAGCAGCTTATTTGCGCCGGGACTAGCGAATGAGCAGTTCTTC
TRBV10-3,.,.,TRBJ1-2,CAISPQGYYGYTF,TGTGCCATCAGTCCACAGGGATATTATGGCTACACCTTC
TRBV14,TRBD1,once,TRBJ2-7,CASSQESVRAVGDSWMEHPYEQYF,TGTGCCAGCAGCCAAGAAAGTGTGCGGGCAGTTGGGGACAGTTGGATGGAACATCCCTACGAGCAGTACTTC
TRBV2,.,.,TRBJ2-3,CASSDLRFYVRGRYPFTDTQYF,TGTGCCAGCAGTGATTTGAGGTTTTATGTTCGGGGTCGATACCCATTCACAGATACGCAGTATTTT
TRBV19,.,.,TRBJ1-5,CASSISDTNQPQHF,TGTGCCAGTAGTATTTCAGATACAAATCAGCCCCAGCATTTT
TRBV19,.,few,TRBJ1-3,CASTAGSGNTIYF,TGTGCCAGTACTGCCGGCTCTGGAAACACCATATATTTT
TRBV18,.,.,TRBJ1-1,CASSRDTEAFF,TGTGCCAGCTCCCGGGACACTGAAGCTTTCTTT
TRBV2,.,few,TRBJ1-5,CASSVGQGESAQHF,TGTGCCAGCAGTGTCGGCCAGGGCGAATCAGCCCAGCATTTT
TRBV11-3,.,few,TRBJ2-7,CASSSLGGSYEQYF,TGTGCCAGCAGCTCCCTGGGGGGCTCCTACGAGCAGTACTTC
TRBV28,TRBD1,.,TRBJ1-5,CASSLLSGQDNQPQHF,TGTGCCAGCAGTTTATTAAGCGGACAGGATAATCAGCCCCAGCATTTT
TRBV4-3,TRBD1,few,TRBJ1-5,CASSQIGTGNQPQHF,TGCGCCAGCAGCCAGATCGGGACAGGCAATCAGCCCCAGCATTTT
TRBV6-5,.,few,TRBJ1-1,CASSYSAGAIEAFF,TGTGCCAGCAGTTACTCGGCGGGGGCGATTGAAGCTTTCTTT
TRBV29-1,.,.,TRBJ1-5,CSVDLRGGNRLGKDFSNQPQHF,TGCAGCGTTGATTTGCGGGGCGGAAACAGGTTAGGGAAAGATTTTAGCAATCAGCCCCAGCATTTT
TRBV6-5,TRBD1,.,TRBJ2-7,CASSGDRRYEQYF,TGTGCCAGCAGCGGGGACAGGAGGTACGAGCAGTACTTC
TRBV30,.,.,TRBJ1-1,CAWSPDPRFSEAFF,TGTGCCTGGAGTCCCGACCCTAGGTTTTCTGAAGCTTTCTTT
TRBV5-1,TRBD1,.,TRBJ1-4,CASSSIGTAESNEKLFF,TGCGCCAGCAGTTCGATCGGGACAGCGGAATCTAATGAAAAACTGTTTTTT
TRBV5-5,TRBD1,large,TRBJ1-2,CASSSGTGGGWGMGYTF,TGTGCCAGCAGCTCCGGGACAGGGGGTGGCTGGGGTATGGGCTACACCTTC
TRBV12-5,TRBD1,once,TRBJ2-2,CARDQGAPNTGELFF,TGTGCTAGAGACCAGGGGGCGCCGAACACCGGGGAGCTGTTTTTT
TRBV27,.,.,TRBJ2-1,CASSLTTSRINEQFF,TGTGCCAGCAGTTTAACTACTAGTCGGATCAATGAGCAGTTCTTC
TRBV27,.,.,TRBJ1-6,CASSRALLSPLHF,TGTGCCAGCAGCCGAGCCTTACTTTCACCCCTCCACTTT
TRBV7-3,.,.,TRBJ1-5,CASSLTLRGGGFWEQQPQHF,TGTGCCAGCAGCTTAACTTTAAGGGGAGGCGGGTTTTGGGAGCAACAGCCCCAGCATTTT
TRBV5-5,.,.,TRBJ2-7,CASSLVPRGEQYF,TGTGCCAGCAGCTTGGTTCCTAGGGGCGAGCAGTACTTC
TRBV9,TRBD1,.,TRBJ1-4,CASSVGTGSNEKLFF,TGTGCCAGCAGCGTGGGGACAGGGTCTAATGAAAAACTGTTTTTT
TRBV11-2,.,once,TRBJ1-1,CASSLPAARMDTEAFF,TGTGCCAGCAGCTTACCGGCGGCACGGATGGACACTGAAGCTTTCTTT
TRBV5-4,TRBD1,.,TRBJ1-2,CASSEGQGLANYGYTF,TGTGCCAGCAGCGAGGGACAGGGATTAGCTAACTATGGCTACACCTTC
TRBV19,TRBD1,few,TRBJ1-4,CASSMDRGVGFEKLFF,TGTGCCAGTAGTATGGACAGGGGAGTCGGTTTTGAAAAACTGTTTTTT
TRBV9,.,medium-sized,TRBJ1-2,CASSVSSGGGYGYTF,TGTGCCAGCAGCGTTTCCTCAGGTGGTGGCTATGGCTACACCTTC
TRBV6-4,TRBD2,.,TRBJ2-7,CASSDSAGLAGCQAAEQYF,TGTGCCAGCAGTGACTCCGCCGGACTAGCGGGATGCCAAGCAGCCGAGCAGTACTTC
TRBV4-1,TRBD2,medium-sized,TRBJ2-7,CASSQLVGIAGGYEQYF,TGCGCCAGCAGCCAACTAGTGGGAATAGCGGGAGGATACGAGCAGTACTTC
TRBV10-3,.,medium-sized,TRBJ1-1,CAIRGGNTEAFF,TGTGCCATCCGGGGGGGGAACACTGAAGCTTTCTTT
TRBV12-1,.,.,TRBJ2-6,CASSHKSVLGQSRANVLTF,TGTGCCAGCAGCCACAAGAGTGTATTAGGACAAAGTCGGGCCAACGTCCTGACTTTC
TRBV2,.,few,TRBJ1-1,CASSEARGEGAFF,TGTGCCAGCAGTGAAGCGCGCGGGGAAGGCGCTTTCTTT
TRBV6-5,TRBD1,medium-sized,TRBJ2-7,CASSPAGGSYEQYF,TGTGCCAGCAGTCCCGCAGGGGGCTCCTACGAGCAGTACTTC
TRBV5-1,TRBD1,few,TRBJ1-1,CASSSPTGGMNTEAFF,TGCGCCAGCAGCTCCCCGACAGGGGGCATGAACACTGAAGCTTTCTTT
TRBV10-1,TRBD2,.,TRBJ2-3,CASSVPGTSGKGTDTQYF,TGCGCCAGCAGTGTCCCCGGGACTAGCGGGAAGGGCACAGATACGCAGTATTTT
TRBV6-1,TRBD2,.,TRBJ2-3,CASSVGGTSTDTQYF,TGTGCCAGCAGTGTGGGAGGGACTAGCACAGATACGCAGTATTTT
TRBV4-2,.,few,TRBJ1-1,CASSQGSRADPEAFF,TGTGCCAGCAGCCAAGGTAGCAGGGCTGACCCTGAAGCTTTCTTT
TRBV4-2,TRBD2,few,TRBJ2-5,CASSQSSGGEETQYF,TGTGCCAGCAGCCAGAGTAGCGGGGGGGAAGAGACCCAGTACTTC
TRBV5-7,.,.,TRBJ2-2,CASSQKKLKDTTAGELFF,TGTGCCAGCAGCCAAAAAAAGTTAAAGGACACGACTGCGGGGGAGCTGTTTTTT
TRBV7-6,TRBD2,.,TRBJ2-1,CASSLSVREAYNEQFF,TGTGCCAGCAGCTTATCGGTGCGGGAGGCCTACAATGAGCAGTTCTTC
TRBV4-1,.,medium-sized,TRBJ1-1,CASSHKPRGYTEAFF,TGCGCCAGCAGCCACAAACCAAGAGGGTACACTGAAGCTTTCTTT
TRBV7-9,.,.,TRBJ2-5,CASSFFVWKVGGSSETQYF,TGTGCCAGCAGCTTTTTCGTTTGGAAAGTTGGGGGGTCTTCAGAGACCCAGTACTTC
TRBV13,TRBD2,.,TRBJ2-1,CASSSRFVPASGYYNEQFF,TGTGCCAGCAGCTCCCGGTTTGTCCCGGCTAGCGGCTACTACAATGAGCAGTTCTTC
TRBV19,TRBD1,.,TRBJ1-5,CASSPRTGYGWSNQPQHF,TGTGCCAGTAGCCCCCGGACAGGTTACGGGTGGTCCAATCAGCCCCAGCATTTT
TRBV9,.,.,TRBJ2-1,CASSVDKDGSSYNEQFF,TGTGCCAGCAGCGTTGACAAGGACGGGAGCTCCTACAATGAGCAGTTCTTC
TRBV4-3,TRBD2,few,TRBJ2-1,CASSQGGSGRADEQFF,TGCGCCAGCAGCCAAGGCGGTAGCGGGAGGGCCGATGAGCAGTTCTTC
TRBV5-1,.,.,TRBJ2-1,CASGGWVYNEQFF,TGCGCCAGCGGAGGGTGGGTCTACAATGAGCAGTTCTTC
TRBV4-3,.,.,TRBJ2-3,CASSQEDTSADTQYF,TGCGCCAGCAGCCAAGAGGACACCTCTGCAGATACGCAGTATTTT
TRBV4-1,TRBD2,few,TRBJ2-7,CASSHPGLATYEQYF,TGCGCCAGCAGCCACCCGGGACTAGCTACCTACGAGCAGTACTTC
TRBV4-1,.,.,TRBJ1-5,CASSPSGQNQPQHF,TGCGCCAGCAGCCCGAGTGGGCAAAATCAGCCCCAGCATTTT
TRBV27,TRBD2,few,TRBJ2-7,CASTVSGIAHEQYF,TGTGCCAGCACCGTAAGCGGGATTGCCCACGAGCAGTACTTC
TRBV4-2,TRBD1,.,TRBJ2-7,CASSPRYLGDRGYEQYF,TGTGCCAGCAGCCCAAGATATCTTGGGGACAGGGGCTACGAGCAGTACTTC
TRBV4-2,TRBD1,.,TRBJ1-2,CASSQIGTGGYTF,TGTGCCAGCAGCCAAATTGGGACAGGGGGCTACACCTTC
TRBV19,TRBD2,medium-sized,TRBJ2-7,CASSPAGNAYEQYF,TGTGCCAGTAGTCCAGCGGGGAACGCCTACGAGCAGTACTTC
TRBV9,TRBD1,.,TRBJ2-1,CASSVEGTENEQFF,TGTGCCAGCAGCGTAGAAGGGACAGAAAATGAGCAGTTCTTC